A selection of T cell receptor beta chains follows, all from one sample in a study of blood T cell repertoires in COVID-19. The assay was immunoSEQ multiplex PCR, and TCRdb's table has in-frame clones only and misses some. Seen here are fewer than 200,000 clones, about 74% observed once, and the top ten hold 3%. The sample taken for sequencing was peripheral blood. These receptors all come from a woman older than 75 with acute or convalescent COVID-19. Both conserved end residues are part of each CDR3. D genes are given only for firm matches. The size entry is marked missing in some rows and otherwise reads once, few, many or a size class.

clone size,D gene,V gene,J gene,CDR3 protein,CDR3 DNA
.,TRBD2,TRBV3-1/TRBV3-2,TRBJ2-1,CASSQGVAGGFNEQFF,TGTGCCAGCAGCCAAGGTGTAGCGGGAGGGTTTAATGAGCAGTTCTTC
.,.,TRBV27,TRBJ2-3,CASSSLALAQDTQYF,TGTGCCAGCAGTTCCCTCGCGTTAGCACAAGATACGCAGTATTTT
.,TRBD1,TRBV30,TRBJ2-6,CATTRDRFTGANVLTF,TGTGCCACCACTCGGGACAGGTTCACTGGGGCCAACGTCCTGACTTTC
.,.,TRBV6-5,TRBJ2-7,CASSYGGSDFEQYF,TGTGCCAGCAGTTACGGCGGCAGCGACTTCGAGCAGTACTTC
.,.,TRBV28,TRBJ2-6,CASSLLFSGANVLTF,TGTGCCAGCAGTTTACTCTTCTCTGGGGCCAACGTCCTGACTTTC
.,.,TRBV28,TRBJ2-1,CASSLPLNEQFF,TGTGCCAGCAGTTTACCTTTAAATGAGCAGTTCTTC
.,.,TRBV5-1,TRBJ2-7,CASSPGGRYEQYF,TGCGCCAGCAGCCCGGGGGGCCGATACGAGCAGTACTTC
few,.,TRBV19,TRBJ1-2,CASSIDPGLSYGYTF,TGTGCCAGTAGTATAGACCCAGGCCTAAGCTATGGCTACACCTTC
few,.,TRBV9,TRBJ2-7,CASSVGESSHEQYF,TGTGCCAGCAGCGTAGGGGAGAGCTCCCACGAGCAGTACTTC
.,TRBD2,TRBV9,TRBJ2-5,CASSPQVAGAETQYF,TGTGCCAGCAGCCCCCAGGTGGCGGGAGCAGAGACCCAGTACTTC
.,.,TRBV7-2,TRBJ2-7,CASSLDLGFYEQYF,TGTGCCAGCAGCTTAGATCTCGGGTTCTACGAGCAGTACTTC
few,TRBD1,TRBV5-1,TRBJ2-7,CASSHRTGTYEQYF,TGCGCCAGCAGCCATCGGACAGGGACCTACGAGCAGTACTTC
.,.,TRBV5-1,TRBJ1-1,CASSLGTMNTEAFF,TGCGCCAGCAGCTTGGGGACTATGAACACTGAAGCTTTCTTT
.,TRBD1,TRBV7-2,TRBJ2-7,CASSDSGTDSSYEQYF,TGTGCCAGCAGCGATTCCGGGACAGACAGTTCTTACGAGCAGTACTTC
.,TRBD2,TRBV28,TRBJ2-7,CASSSPRASGTYEQYF,TGTGCCAGCAGTTCCCCGCGGGCTAGCGGGACCTACGAGCAGTACTTC
.,.,TRBV5-1,TRBJ1-4,CASSPGGLSNEKLFF,TGCGCCAGCAGCCCGGGGGGGCTTTCTAATGAAAAACTGTTTTTT
.,TRBD2,TRBV6-5,TRBJ2-1,CASSSRLAESYNEQFF,TGTGCCAGCAGTTCCCGACTAGCGGAGTCCTACAATGAGCAGTTCTTC
.,TRBD1,TRBV28,TRBJ1-3,CASSTTGGYGNTIYF,TGTGCCAGCAGTACGACAGGGGGCTACGGAAACACCATATATTTT
.,.,TRBV6-1,TRBJ2-5,CASSFRLQETQYF,TGTGCCAGCAGTTTCCGACTCCAAGAGACCCAGTACTTC
.,TRBD1,TRBV5-1,TRBJ1-5,CASSVTGGQQPQHF,TGCGCCAGCAGCGTCACAGGGGGCCAGCAGCCCCAGCATTTT
many,TRBD1,TRBV5-4,TRBJ2-1,CASSSKTGGVEQFF,TGTGCCAGCAGCTCCAAAACAGGGGGCGTTGAGCAGTTCTTC
.,.,TRBV6-6,TRBJ2-7,CASSYPEKSYEQYF,TGTGCCAGCAGTTACCCCGAGAAATCCTACGAGCAGTACTTC
few,TRBD2,TRBV6-1,TRBJ2-5,CASSEPGLAGVGETQYF,TGTGCCAGCAGTGAGCCCGGACTAGCGGGAGTCGGAGAGACCCAGTACTTC
.,.,TRBV2,TRBJ1-1,CASSEAVGGTEAFF,TGTGCCAGCAGTGAAGCGGTAGGGGGCACTGAAGCTTTCTTT
.,TRBD2,TRBV7-8,TRBJ2-5,CASSLDVAGAETQYF,TGTGCCAGCAGCTTAGATGTGGCGGGAGCGGAGACCCAGTACTTC
once,.,TRBV2,TRBJ2-5,CASSTQGIGETQYF,TGTGCCAGCAGTACACAGGGAATCGGGGAGACCCAGTACTTC
.,.,TRBV27,TRBJ2-2,CASSPWPGPGVGELFF,TGTGCCAGCAGTCCCTGGCCTGGGCCGGGGGTCGGGGAGCTGTTTTTT
few,.,TRBV4-1,TRBJ1-3,CASSQDAEVTGNTIYF,TGCGCCAGCAGCCAAGACGCCGAGGTAACTGGAAACACCATATATTTT
.,.,TRBV4-2,TRBJ2-5,CASSQYVGRGLQETQYF,TGTGCCAGCAGCCAGTATGTTGGTAGGGGACTTCAAGAGACCCAGTACTTC
.,.,TRBV19,TRBJ1-5,CASSIGSGTDYSNQPQHF,TGTGCCAGTAGTATAGGAAGTGGGACGGACTATAGCAATCAGCCCCAGCATTTT
.,TRBD2,TRBV5-1,TRBJ2-4,CASSWAGSSGENIQYF,TGCGCCAGCAGCTGGGCCGGATCTAGCGGGGAAAACATTCAGTACTTC
.,TRBD1,TRBV28,TRBJ1-4,CASSSTGGREKLFF,TGTGCCAGCAGTTCCACAGGGGGACGAGAAAAACTGTTTTTT
.,TRBD2,TRBV7-2,TRBJ2-7,CASSPSGEYGNYEQYF,TGTGCCAGCAGCCCTAGCGGGGAATACGGCAATTACGAGCAGTACTTC
.,.,TRBV6-6,TRBJ2-3,CASSYVQGTSTDTQYF,TGTGCCAGCAGTTACGTTCAGGGCACAAGCACAGATACGCAGTATTTT
.,.,TRBV10-1,TRBJ1-2,CASSHTDNYGYTF,TGCGCCAGCAGTCATACAGATAACTATGGCTACACCTTC
.,TRBD1,TRBV28,TRBJ1-5,CASSRRTGTGDQPQHF,TGTGCCAGCAGTCGTAGAACCGGGACAGGGGACCAGCCCCAGCATTTT
.,.,TRBV27,TRBJ1-2,CASSLQGSGGYTF,TGTGCCAGCAGTTTACAGGGGTCGGGGGGCTACACCTTC
many,TRBD2,TRBV4-2,TRBJ2-1,CASSQDKLAGVEQFF,TGTGCCAGCAGCCAAGATAAACTAGCGGGAGTTGAGCAGTTCTTC
.,TRBD2,TRBV5-1,TRBJ2-1,CASSYSADKREIIYNEQFF,TGCGCCAGCAGCTATTCGGCCGATAAGCGGGAGATAATATACAATGAGCAGTTCTTC
.,TRBD1,TRBV3-1/TRBV3-2,TRBJ1-2,CASSLRTGASGYTF,TGTGCCAGCAGCCTACGGACAGGGGCGAGTGGCTACACCTTC
.,.,TRBV10-3,TRBJ2-7,CAIKAAQGEQYF,TGTGCCATCAAGGCCGCCCAGGGGGAGCAGTACTTC
.,TRBD1,TRBV2,TRBJ1-1,CAAKTGGAYTEAFF,TGTGCCGCCAAAACAGGGGGCGCTTACACTGAAGCTTTCTTT
.,TRBD2,TRBV9,TRBJ2-7,CASSPLSGSGEQYF,TGTGCCAGCAGCCCCCTCAGCGGGAGCGGCGAGCAGTACTTC
.,.,TRBV5-1,TRBJ2-2,CASSLGMRPGELFF,TGCGCCAGCAGCTTGGGTATGCGGCCCGGGGAGCTGTTTTTT
.,.,TRBV27,TRBJ2-2,CASSYRAERAGELFF,TGTGCCAGCAGCTACCGTGCGGAGAGGGCCGGGGAGCTGTTTTTT
few,TRBD1,TRBV28,TRBJ1-6,CASSFRQGAISNSPLHF,TGTGCCAGCAGTTTTCGCCAGGGGGCTATCTCTAATTCACCCCTCCACTTT
once,.,TRBV6-5,TRBJ1-3,CASRAGAGGNTIYF,TGTGCCAGCAGGGCAGGGGCAGGAGGAAACACCATATATTTT
.,.,TRBV28,TRBJ2-2,CASLTPQGRAGELFF,TGTGCCAGCCTAACCCCGCAGGGCCGGGCCGGGGAGCTGTTTTTT
few,.,TRBV5-1,TRBJ1-3,CATRPGTRGNTIYF,TGCGCCACCCGCCCTGGGACAAGGGGAAACACCATATATTTT
.,.,TRBV7-8,TRBJ1-1,CASSPHGTEAFF,TGTGCCAGCAGCCCCCACGGCACTGAAGCTTTCTTT
.,TRBD1,TRBV13,TRBJ2-7,CASSSSPGQGAYEQYF,TGTGCCAGCAGCTCATCACCGGGACAGGGGGCTTACGAGCAGTACTTC
.,.,TRBV11-2,TRBJ1-1,CASSAQAGGGTEAFF,TGTGCCAGCAGCGCCCAAGCGGGGGGTGGGACTGAAGCTTTCTTT
.,.,TRBV28,TRBJ1-5,CASRTQGTNQPQHF,TGTGCCAGCAGAACTCAGGGTACCAATCAGCCCCAGCATTTT
once,TRBD1,TRBV28,TRBJ1-1,CASSLIRGQVEAFF,TGTGCCAGCAGTTTAATCAGGGGGCAGGTTGAAGCTTTCTTT
.,.,TRBV27,TRBJ2-1,CASMGRLWARNEQFF,TGTGCCAGCATGGGCCGGCTCTGGGCGCGCAATGAGCAGTTCTTC
.,TRBD2,TRBV18,TRBJ2-1,CASSSLYFREGEQFF,TGTGCCAGCTCATCACTTTATTTCCGGGAGGGTGAGCAGTTCTTC
.,.,TRBV12-3/TRBV12-4,TRBJ1-2,CASSLGSGYTF,TGTGCCAGCAGCTTGGGGAGTGGCTACACCTTC
.,.,TRBV6-5,TRBJ1-1,CASSYSPGTEAFF,TGTGCCAGCAGTTACTCCCCCGGGACAGAAGCTTTCTTT